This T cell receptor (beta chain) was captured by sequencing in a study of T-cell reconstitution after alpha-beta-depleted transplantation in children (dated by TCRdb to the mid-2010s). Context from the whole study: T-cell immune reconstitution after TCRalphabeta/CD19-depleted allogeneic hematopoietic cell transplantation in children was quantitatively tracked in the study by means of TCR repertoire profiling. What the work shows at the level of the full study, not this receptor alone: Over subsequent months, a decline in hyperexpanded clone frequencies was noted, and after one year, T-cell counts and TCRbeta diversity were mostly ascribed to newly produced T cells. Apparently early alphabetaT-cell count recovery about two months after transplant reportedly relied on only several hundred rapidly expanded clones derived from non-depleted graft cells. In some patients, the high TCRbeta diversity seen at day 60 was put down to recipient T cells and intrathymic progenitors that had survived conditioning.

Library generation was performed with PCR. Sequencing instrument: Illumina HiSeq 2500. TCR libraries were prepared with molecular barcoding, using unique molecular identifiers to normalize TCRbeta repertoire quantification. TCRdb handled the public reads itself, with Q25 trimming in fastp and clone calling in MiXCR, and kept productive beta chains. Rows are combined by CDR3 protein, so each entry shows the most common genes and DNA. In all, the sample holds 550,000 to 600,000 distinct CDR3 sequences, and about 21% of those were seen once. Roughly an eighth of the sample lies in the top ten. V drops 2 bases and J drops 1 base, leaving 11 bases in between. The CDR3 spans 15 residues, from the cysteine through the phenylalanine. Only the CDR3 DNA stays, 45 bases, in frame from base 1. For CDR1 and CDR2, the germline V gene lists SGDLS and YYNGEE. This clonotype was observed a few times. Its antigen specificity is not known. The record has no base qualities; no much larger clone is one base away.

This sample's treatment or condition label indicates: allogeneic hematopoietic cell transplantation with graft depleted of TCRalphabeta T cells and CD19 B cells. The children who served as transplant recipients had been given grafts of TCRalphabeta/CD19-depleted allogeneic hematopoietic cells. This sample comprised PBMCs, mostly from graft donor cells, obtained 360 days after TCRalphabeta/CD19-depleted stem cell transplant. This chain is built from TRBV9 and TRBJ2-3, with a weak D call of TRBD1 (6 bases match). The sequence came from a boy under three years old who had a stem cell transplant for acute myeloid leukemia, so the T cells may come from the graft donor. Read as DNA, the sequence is TGTGCCAGCAGCGTCAGGGGAGCCGGCACAGATACGCAGTATTTT. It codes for CASSVRGAGTDTQYF.